This entry features one T cell receptor (beta chain) sequence. Its antigen is as yet unknown. The sample originates from a study of identifying expanded T cells in peripheral blood. Study-wide results and limits: Technical replicates showed around 1.2 changed clones; two weeks roughly 18; four weeks 19.

Only in-frame clones appear in the TCRdb table, and some are missing; sequencing was by immunoSEQ multiplex PCR. The profile shows approximately 83,000 clones, roughly 84% of them singletons. This CDR3 region has 16 residues. Germline CDR1 and CDR2: MNHNY and SVGAGI (reference sequence). V lost 6 bases and J lost 5, with 20 bases in between. The chain joins TRBV6-6 to TRBJ2-1, with D perhaps matching TRBD2 (7 bases). The TCR comes from a person aged 18 to 70 in good health. The specimen was blood. The CDR3: CASRTVGGGSHNEQFF. CDR3 DNA: TGTGCCAGCAGAACAGTAGGGGGGGGCAGTCACAATGAGCAGTTCTTC.